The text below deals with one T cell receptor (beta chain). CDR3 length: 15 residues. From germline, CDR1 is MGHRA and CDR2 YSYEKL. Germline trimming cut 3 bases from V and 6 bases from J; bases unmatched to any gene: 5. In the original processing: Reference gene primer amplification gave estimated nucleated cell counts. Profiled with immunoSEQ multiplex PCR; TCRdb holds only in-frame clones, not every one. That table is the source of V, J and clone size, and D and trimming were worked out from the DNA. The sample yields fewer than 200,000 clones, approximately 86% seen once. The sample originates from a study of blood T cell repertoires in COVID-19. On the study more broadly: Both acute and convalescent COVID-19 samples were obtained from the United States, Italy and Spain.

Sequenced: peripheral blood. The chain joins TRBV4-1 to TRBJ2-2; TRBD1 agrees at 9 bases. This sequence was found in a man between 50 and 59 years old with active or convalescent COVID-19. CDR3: CASSHTGGSPGELFF. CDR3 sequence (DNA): TGCGCCAGCAGCCATACAGGGGGCTCGCCCGGGGAGCTGTTTTTT.